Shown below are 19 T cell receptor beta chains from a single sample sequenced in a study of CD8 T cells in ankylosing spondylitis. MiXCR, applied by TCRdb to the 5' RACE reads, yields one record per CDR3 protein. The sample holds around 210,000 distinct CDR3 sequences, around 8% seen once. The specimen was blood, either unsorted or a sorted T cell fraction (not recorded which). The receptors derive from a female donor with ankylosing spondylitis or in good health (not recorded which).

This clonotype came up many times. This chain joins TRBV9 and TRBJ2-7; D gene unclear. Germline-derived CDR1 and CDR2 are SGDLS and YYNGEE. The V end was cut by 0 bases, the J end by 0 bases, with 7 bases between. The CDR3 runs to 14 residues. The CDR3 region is CASSVGRSSYEQYF. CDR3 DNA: TGTGCCAGCAGCGTAGGTCGGAGCTCCTACGAGCAGTACTTC.

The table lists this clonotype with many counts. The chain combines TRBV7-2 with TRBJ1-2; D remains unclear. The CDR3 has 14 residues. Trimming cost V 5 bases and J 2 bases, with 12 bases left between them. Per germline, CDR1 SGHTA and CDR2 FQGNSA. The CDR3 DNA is TGTGCCAGCAGCCCCCAGTACGGCAACTATGGCTACACCTTC. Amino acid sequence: CASSPQYGNYGYTF.

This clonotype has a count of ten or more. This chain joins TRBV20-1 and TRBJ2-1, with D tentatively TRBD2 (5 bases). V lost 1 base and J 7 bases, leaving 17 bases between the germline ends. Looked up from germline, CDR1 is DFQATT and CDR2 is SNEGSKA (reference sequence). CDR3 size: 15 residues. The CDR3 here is CSARGGLANTNEQFF. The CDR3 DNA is TGCAGTGCTAGAGGCGGGCTAGCAAATACAAATGAGCAGTTCTTC.

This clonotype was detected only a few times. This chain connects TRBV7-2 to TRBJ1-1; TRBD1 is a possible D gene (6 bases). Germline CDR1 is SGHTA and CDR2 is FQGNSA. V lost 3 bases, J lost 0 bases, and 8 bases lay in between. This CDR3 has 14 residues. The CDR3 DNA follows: TGTGCCAGCAGCTTTACAGGGATGAACACTGAAGCTTTCTTT. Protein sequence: CASSFTGMNTEAFF.

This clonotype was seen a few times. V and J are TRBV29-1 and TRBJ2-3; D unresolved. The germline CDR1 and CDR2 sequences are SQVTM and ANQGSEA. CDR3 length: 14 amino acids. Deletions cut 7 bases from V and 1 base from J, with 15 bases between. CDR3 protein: CSADIHYGTDTQYF. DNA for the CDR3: TGCAGCGCTGACATACACTATGGCACAGATACGCAGTATTTT.

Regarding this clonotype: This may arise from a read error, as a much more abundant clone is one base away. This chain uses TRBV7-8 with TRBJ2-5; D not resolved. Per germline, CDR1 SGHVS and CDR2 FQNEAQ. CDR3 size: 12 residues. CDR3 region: CVSSLAEETQYF. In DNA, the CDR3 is TGTGTCAGCAGCTTAGCAGAAGAGACCCAGTACTTC.

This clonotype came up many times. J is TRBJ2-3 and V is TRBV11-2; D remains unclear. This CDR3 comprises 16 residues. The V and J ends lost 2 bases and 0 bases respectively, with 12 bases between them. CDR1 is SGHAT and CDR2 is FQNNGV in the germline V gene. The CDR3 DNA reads TGTGCCAGCAGCTTATCCCCGGGCCGGAGCACAGATACGCAGTATTTT. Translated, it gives CASSLSPGRSTDTQYF.

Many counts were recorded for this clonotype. CDR3 in DNA: TGTGCCACCAGCAGGGACAGGGCAAGAGATACGCAGTATTTT. Translating it yields CATSRDRARDTQYF. The chain recombines TRBV15 with TRBJ2-3, with TRBD1 identical over 8 bases. J gave up 5 bases and V 3 bases, and 4 bases lay outside the gene matches. Germline CDR1 LNHNV, CDR2 YYDKDF (reference sequence). The CDR3 length is 14 residues.

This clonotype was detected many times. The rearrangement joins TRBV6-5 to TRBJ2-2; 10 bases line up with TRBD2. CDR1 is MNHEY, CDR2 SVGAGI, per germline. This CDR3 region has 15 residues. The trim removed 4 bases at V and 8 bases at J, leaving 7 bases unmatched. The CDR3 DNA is TGTGCCAGCAGTTCGTCAAGCGGGAGGGCGGGGGAGCTGTTTTTT. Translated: CASSSSSGRAGELFF.

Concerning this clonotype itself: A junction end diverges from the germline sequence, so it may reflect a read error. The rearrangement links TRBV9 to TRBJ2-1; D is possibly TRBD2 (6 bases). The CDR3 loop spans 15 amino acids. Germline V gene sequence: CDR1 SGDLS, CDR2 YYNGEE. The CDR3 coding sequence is TGTGCCATCAGCGTATGGGCGGGACTCAACAATGAGCAGTTCTTC. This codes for CAISVWAGLNNEQFF. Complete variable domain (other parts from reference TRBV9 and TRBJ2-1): DSGVTQTPKHLITATGQRVTLRCSPRSGDLSVYWYQQSLDQGLQFLIQYYNGEERAKGNILERFSAQQFPDLHSELNLSSLELGDSALYFCAISVWAGLNNEQFFGPGTRLTVL.

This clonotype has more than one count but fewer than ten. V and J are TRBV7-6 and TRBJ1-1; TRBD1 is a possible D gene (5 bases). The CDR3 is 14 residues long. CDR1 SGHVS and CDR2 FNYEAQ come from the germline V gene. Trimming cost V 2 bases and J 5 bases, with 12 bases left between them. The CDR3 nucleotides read TGTGCCAGCAGCTTAAGGGGAGATGGGACTGAAGCTTTCTTT. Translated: CASSLRGDGTEAFF.

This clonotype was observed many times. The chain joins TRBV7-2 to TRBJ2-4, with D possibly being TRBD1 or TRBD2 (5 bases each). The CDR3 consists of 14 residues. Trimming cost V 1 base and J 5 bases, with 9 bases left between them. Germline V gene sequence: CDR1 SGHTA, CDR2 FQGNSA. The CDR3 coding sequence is TGTGCCAGCAGCTTAGTGGGACCCCAAAACATTCAGTACTTC. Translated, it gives CASSLVGPQNIQYF.

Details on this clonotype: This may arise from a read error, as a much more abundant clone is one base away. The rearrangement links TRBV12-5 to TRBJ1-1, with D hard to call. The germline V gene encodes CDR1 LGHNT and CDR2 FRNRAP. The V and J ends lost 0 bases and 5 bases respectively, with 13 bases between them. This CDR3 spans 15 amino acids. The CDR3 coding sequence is TGTGCTAGTGGTTTGGTACTTGGGAAGCAGACTGAAGCTTTCTTT. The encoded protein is CASGLVLGKQTEAFF.

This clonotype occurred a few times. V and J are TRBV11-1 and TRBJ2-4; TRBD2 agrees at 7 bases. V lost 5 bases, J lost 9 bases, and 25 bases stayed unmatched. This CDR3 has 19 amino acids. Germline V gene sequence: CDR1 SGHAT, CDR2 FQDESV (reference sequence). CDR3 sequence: CASSHLSLKAGRSLPIQYF. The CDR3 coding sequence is TGTGCCAGCAGCCATTTGAGCCTTAAAGCGGGGAGAAGCCTTCCCATTCAGTACTTC.

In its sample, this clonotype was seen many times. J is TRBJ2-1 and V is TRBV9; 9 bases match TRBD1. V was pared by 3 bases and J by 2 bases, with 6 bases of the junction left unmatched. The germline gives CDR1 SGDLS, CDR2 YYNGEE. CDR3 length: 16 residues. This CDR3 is CASSAEDRGTYNEQFF. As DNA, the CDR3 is TGTGCCAGCAGCGCCGAGGACAGGGGAACCTACAATGAGCAGTTCTTC.

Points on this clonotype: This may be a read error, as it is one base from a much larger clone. CDR3 loop: CTSSEGAERGNEQFF. The CDR3 nucleotides read TGTACCAGCAGTGAAGGAGCCGAGCGAGGCAATGAGCAGTTCTTC. The chain is built from TRBV25-1 and TRBJ2-1; D remains unclear. CDR3 length: 15 residues. The germline V gene encodes CDR1 MGHDK and CDR2 SYGVNS.

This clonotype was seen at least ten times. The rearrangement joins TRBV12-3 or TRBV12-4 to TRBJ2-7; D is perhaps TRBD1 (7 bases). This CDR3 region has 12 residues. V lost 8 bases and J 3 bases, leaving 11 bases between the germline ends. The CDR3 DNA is TGTGCCAGCGGGCAGGGGGGCTACGAGCAGTACTTC. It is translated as CASGQGGYEQYF.

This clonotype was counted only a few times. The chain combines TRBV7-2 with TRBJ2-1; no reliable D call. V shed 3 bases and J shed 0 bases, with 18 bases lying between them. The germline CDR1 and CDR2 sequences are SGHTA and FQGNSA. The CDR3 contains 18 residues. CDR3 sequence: CASSFPRAEAPSYNEQFF. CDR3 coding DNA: TGTGCCAGCAGCTTCCCCCGAGCCGAAGCCCCCTCCTACAATGAGCAGTTCTTC.

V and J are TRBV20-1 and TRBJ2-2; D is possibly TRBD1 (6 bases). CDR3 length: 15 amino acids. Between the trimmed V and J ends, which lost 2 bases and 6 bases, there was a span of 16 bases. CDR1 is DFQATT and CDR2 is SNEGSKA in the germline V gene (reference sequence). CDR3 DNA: TGCAGTGCTAGACCTCAGGGGAAGGGCGCCGGGGAGCTGTTTTTT. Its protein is CSARPQGKGAGELFF.